These 24 T cell receptor beta chains share one sample of origin, sequenced in a study of T cells in Graves' hyperthyroidism and ophthalmopathy. TCR beta CDR3 sequences were amplified from RNA transcripts. Carried out on the TCR CDR3, a first-round RT-PCR used the HTBI primer set. Via MiXCR, TCRdb re-called the multiplex PCR reads, giving one row per CDR3 protein. The sample holds some 700,000 distinct CDR3 sequences; approximately 15% are singletons and the top ten take 15% to 19%. Sequencing input: blood. The receptors derive from a man in his forties or fifties with Graves' hyperthyroidism.

This rearrangement joins TRBV7-9 to TRBJ1-1, with 9 bases aligning to TRBD1. Germline lookup yields CDR1 SEHNR and CDR2 FQNEAQ (reference sequence). CDR3 size: 17 residues. J gave up 1 base and V 1 base, and 7 bases lay outside the gene matches. The CDR3 region is CASSLGTDRGSNTEAFF. The CDR3 bases are TGTGCCAGCAGCTTAGGGACGGACAGGGGTTCGAACACTGAAGCTTTCTTT.

This clonotype was seen ten or more times. The chain carries TRBV28 and TRBJ2-7; no definite D call. V lost 6 bases, J lost 3 bases, and 9 bases lay in between. Germline V gene sequence: CDR1 MDHEN, CDR2 SYDVKM. The CDR3 sequence is 12 residues long. The CDR3 nucleotides read TGTGCCAGCAGCGGCGGATACTACGAGCAGTACTTC. Amino acid sequence: CASSGGYYEQYF. The variable domain in full, with the rest retrieved from reference TRBV28 and TRBJ2-7, is DVKVTQSSRYLVKRTGEKVFLECVQDMDHENMFWYRQDPGLGLRLIYFSYDVKMKEKGDIPEGYSVSREKKERFSLILESASTNQTSMYLCASSGGYYEQYFGPGTRLTVT.

In regard to this clonotype: This may arise from a read error, as a much more abundant clone is one base away. The J gene is TRBJ2-3, the V gene TRBV11-2; 16 bases agree with TRBD2. Trimming took 6 bases from V and 2 from J; bases not matched to a gene: 17. The CDR3 extends over 21 amino acids. Per the germline V gene, CDR1 is SGHAT and CDR2 is FQNNGV. The CDR3 nucleotides are TGTGCCAGCAGGATCAGTTATAAGGGGACTAGCGGGAGGGCCCCCACAGATACGCAGTATTTT. It encodes CASRISYKGTSGRAPTDTQYF.

This clonotype was recorded many times. The chain carries TRBV28 and TRBJ1-1; weak D call: TRBD1 (6 bases). CDR3 size: 15 residues. The V end was cut by 1 base, the J end by 7 bases, with 16 bases between. Germline V gene data show CDR1 as MDHEN and CDR2 as SYDVKM. This CDR3 is CASSLFGSGGVEAFF. CDR3 nucleotide sequence: TGTGCCAGCAGTTTATTTGGTTCGGGGGGCGTTGAAGCTTTCTTT.

The chain combines TRBV7-9 with TRBJ1-3, with D possibly being TRBD1 (5 bases). Trimming shortened V by 5 bases and J by 6 bases, and 11 bases separated the two germline ends. This CDR3 has 13 residues. Germline V lookup: CDR1 SEHNR, CDR2 FQNEAQ (reference sequence). The CDR3, as DNA: TGTGCCAGCAGCCCGGGACCAACAAACACCATATATTTT. Translated, it gives CASSPGPTNTIYF.

Many counts were recorded for this clonotype. V and J are TRBV6-2 or TRBV6-3 and TRBJ2-7; D possibly uses TRBD1 or TRBD2 (6 bases each). The CDR3 length is 14 residues. Germline loops: CDR1 MNHEY, CDR2 SVGEGT. The V and J ends lost 7 bases and 2 bases respectively, with 15 bases between them. The CDR3 DNA follows: TGTGCCAGCATTGCCCGGGGGCTACCCTACGAGCAGTACTTC. Translating it yields CASIARGLPYEQYF.

This clonotype occurred a few times. In this CDR3 the conserved last residue, phenylalanine or tryptophan, is missing, so a read error is likely. V is TRBV27 and J is TRBJ2-5; either TRBD1 or TRBD2 may fit D (6 bases each). The germline V gene encodes CDR1 MNHEY and CDR2 SMNVEV (reference sequence). Trimming shortened V by 2 bases and J by 2 bases, and 9 bases separated the two germline ends. The CDR3 totals 14 residues. The CDR3 is CASSLGGGQETQYL. The CDR3 bases are TGTGCCAGCAGTTTAGGAGGGGGTCAAGAGACCCAGTACCTC.

This clonotype was observed at least ten times. This chain connects TRBV6-1 to TRBJ1-1, with a weak D call TRBD1 (6 bases). The CDR3 extends over 16 amino acids. The V and J ends lost 4 bases and 2 bases respectively, with 17 bases between them. Germline V gives CDR1 MNHNS, CDR2 SASEGT. In DNA form, the CDR3 reads TGTGCCAGCAGTGTTTTGGGACACCAGGACAACACTGAAGCTTTCTTT. Protein: CASSVLGHQDNTEAFF.

In this sample, this clonotype turned up many times. CDR3 sequence reads: CASSSPGGDYSNQPQHF. As DNA, the CDR3 is TGTGCCAGCAGTTCCCCAGGGGGGGACTATAGCAATCAGCCCCAGCATTTT. The V gene is TRBV28, the J gene TRBJ1-5, with 7 bases matching TRBD1. The junction had 9 bases not matched to a gene; V was cut back by 4 bases and J by 0 bases. Looked up from germline, CDR1 is MDHEN and CDR2 is SYDVKM. The CDR3 has 17 residues.

In this sample, this clonotype turned up many times. The chain has TRBV7-9 and TRBJ1-2; D is ambiguous. The ends were cut back, 1 base at V and 1 base at J, with 7 bases in the middle. The length of the CDR3 is 14 residues. Germline V lookup: CDR1 SEHNR, CDR2 FQNEAQ (reference sequence). In DNA, the CDR3 is TGTGCCAGCAGCTTAGACCTACTTAACTATGGCTACACCTTC. Encoded protein: CASSLDLLNYGYTF.

About this clonotype itself: Just one base apart from a much larger clone, this may be a read error. The chain uses TRBV11-2 and TRBJ2-1, with TRBD2 matching over 10 bases. This CDR3 is built from 14 residues. CDR1 and CDR2 (germline): SGHAT, FQNNGV. V trimming: 5 bases; J trimming: 5 bases; junction bases outside the gene matches: 3. In DNA, the CDR3 is TGTGCCAGCAGCCAGAGCGGGGGGGACAATGAGCAGTTCTTC. Its protein product is CASSQSGGDNEQFF.

The chain uses TRBV3-1 and TRBJ2-5; maybe TRBD2 (5 bases). The CDR3 runs to 15 residues. The V and J ends lost 1 base and 2 bases respectively, with 11 bases between them. In germline, CDR1 is LGHDT, CDR2 YNNKEL (reference sequence). CDR3 sequence (DNA): TGTGCCAGCAGCCAAGTCCTAGCCATTCAAGAGACCCAGTACTTC. Its translation: CASSQVLAIQETQYF.

The table lists this clonotype with a few counts. The chain joins TRBV28 to TRBJ2-4, with D possibly TRBD2 on 6 matching bases. Per the germline V gene, CDR1 is MDHEN and CDR2 is SYDVKM. CDR3 length equals 16 residues. The V gene lost 1 base and the J gene lost 9 bases, with 19 bases spanning the gap. In DNA, the CDR3 is TGTGCCAGCAGTTTATCTTGGTCTGGGGGGAGAAGCATTCAGTACTTC. It translates to CASSLSWSGGRSIQYF.

At least ten counts were recorded for this clonotype. V is TRBV30 and J is TRBJ2-7; possibly TRBD1 for D (5 bases). The CDR3 is made up of 12 amino acids. The V end was cut by 1 base, the J end by 6 bases, with 10 bases between. Germline CDR1 GTSNPN, CDR2 SVGIG (reference sequence). CDR3 residues: CAWSDSRVEQYF. CDR3 sequence (DNA): TGTGCCTGGAGTGACAGCAGGGTCGAGCAGTACTTC.

This sequence joins TRBV7-9 and TRBJ2-5; TRBD2 matches 13 bases. Looked up from germline, CDR1 is SEHNR and CDR2 is FQNEAQ (reference sequence). The CDR3 runs to 16 residues. V was clipped by 5 bases and J by 4 bases; unmatched bases: 7. The CDR3, as DNA: TGTGCCAGCAGCGCCCGACTAGCGGGAGGTTCAGAGACCCAGTACTTC. Residues: CASSARLAGGSETQYF.

This clonotype was seen at least ten times. This chain links TRBV28 with TRBJ1-1; 7 nucleotides agree with TRBD1. CDR3 length: 15 amino acids. J gave up 4 bases and V 4 bases, and 9 bases lay outside the gene matches. In germline, CDR1 is MDHEN, CDR2 SYDVKM. The CDR3 sequence: CASSWGDRDGTEAFF. The CDR3 DNA reads as TGTGCCAGCAGTTGGGGTGACAGGGACGGCACTGAAGCTTTCTTT.

As regards this clonotype: A much larger clone lies one base from this, so it may be a read error. The genes are TRBV12-3 or TRBV12-4 and TRBJ1-1; D possibly corresponds to TRBD1 (5 bases). The CDR3 sequence is 16 residues long. Trimming removed 4 bases from V and 1 base from J, with 16 bases in between. The CDR3 DNA reads as TGTGCCAGCAGTTCTAGTGCAGACAGCCGGAACACTGAAGCTTTCTTT. This gives the protein CASSSSADSRNTEAFF.

V gene TRBV19 combines with J gene TRBJ2-6, with 8 bases identical to TRBD1. V shed 5 bases, J shed 0 bases, and the junction held 12 bases outside the gene matches. This CDR3 is built from 19 residues. Germline loops: CDR1 LNHDA, CDR2 SQIVND (reference sequence). CDR3 DNA: TGTGCCAGTAGTGCTCGAACGGGGACAGGTGACTCTGGGGCCAACGTCCTGACTTTC. Its translation: CASSARTGTGDSGANVLTF. Together with reference TRBV19 and TRBJ2-6, the CDR3 gives the full variable domain: DGGITQSPKYLFRKEGQNVTLSCEQNLNHDAMYWYRQDPGQGLRLIYYSQIVNDFQKGDIAEGYSVSREKKESFPLTVTSAQKNPTAFYLCASSARTGTGDSGANVLTFGAGSRLTVL.

J is TRBJ1-5 and V is TRBV29-1; D uncertain. The V gene lost 4 bases and the J gene lost 1 base, with 8 bases spanning the gap. Germline CDR1 reads SQVTM; CDR2 reads ANQGSEA. There are 13 residues in the CDR3. This CDR3 is CSVGDLSNQPQHF. The CDR3 region has the DNA TGCAGCGTTGGGGATCTAAGCAATCAGCCCCAGCATTTT.

This clonotype turned up a few times. The chain carries TRBV4-1 and TRBJ2-3; 12 bases are a match to TRBD2. The CDR3 runs 18 residues. Trimming removed 0 bases from V and 6 bases from J; junction bases left unmatched: 10. Germline loops: CDR1 MGHRA, CDR2 YSYEKL. The CDR3 loop reads CASSQDRLAGGPEDTQYF. The CDR3 DNA is TGCGCCAGCAGCCAAGATCGTCTAGCGGGAGGGCCGGAGGATACGCAGTATTTT.

This clonotype was seen a handful of times. The chain links TRBV20-1 to TRBJ1-4; D is perhaps TRBD1 (5 bases). CDR3 length: 12 residues. Trimming took off 5 bases at V and 8 bases at J, with 12 bases between the two ends. In germline, CDR1 is DFQATT, CDR2 SNEGSKA (reference sequence). DNA of the CDR3: TGCAGTGCTCGGGGCTCGGGCGAAAAACTGTTTTTT. Encoded protein: CSARGSGEKLFF.

The chain joins TRBV19 to TRBJ1-3; TRBD1 agrees at 7 bases. V was clipped by 5 bases and J by 3 bases; unmatched bases: 7. The CDR3 spans 15 residues. The germline CDR1 and CDR2 sequences are LNHDA and SQIVND (reference sequence). The CDR3 protein is CASSEQGTRGNTIYF. The CDR3 nucleotides read TGTGCCAGTAGTGAACAGGGGACGCGTGGAAACACCATATATTTT. Combining the CDR3 with reference TRBV19 and TRBJ1-3 gives the whole variable domain DGGITQSPKYLFRKEGQNVTLSCEQNLNHDAMYWYRQDPGQGLRLIYYSQIVNDFQKGDIAEGYSVSREKKESFPLTVTSAQKNPTAFYLCASSEQGTRGNTIYFGEGSWLTVV.

The CDR3 DNA sequence: TGTGCCAGCAGCCACTGGGACATTGCTCTCGAAAACACCATATATTTT. Protein product: CASSHWDIALENTIYF. V usage is TRBV7-2 and J usage is TRBJ1-3, with D possibly TRBD1 on 6 matching bases. The germline V and J ends were trimmed by 5 bases and 6 bases, with 20 bases remaining between them. The CDR3 has 16 amino acids. Germline V gives CDR1 SGHTA, CDR2 FQGNSA.

This clonotype was recorded many times. The J gene is TRBJ2-2, the V gene TRBV12-3 or TRBV12-4, with D possibly matching TRBD1 (6 bases). The CDR3 spans 15 residues. The V end was cut by 5 bases, the J end by 3 bases, with 13 bases between. The CDR3 coding sequence is TGTGCCAGCAGTCCCAGGGGTCTCGACACCGGGGAGCTGTTTTTT. Translation gives CASSPRGLDTGELFF.